One TCR beta chain is described in this entry. Antigen unknown. Clones were sequenced by immunoSEQ multiplex PCR, and TCRdb holds only the in-frame ones, with some missing. The data hold about 120,000 clones, with 88% observed a single time. The entry originates in a study of T cell responses to AZD1222 COVID-19 vaccine. On the study more broadly: Both about-4-week and about-12-week second-dose recipients were combined.

Findings and limits, study-wide: Baseline antibody screening turned up just a handful of seropositive AZD1222 recipients. Donors, mostly white British, included more females; clonal diversity was possibly underestimated. Repertoire collection took place solely once the T cell response had peaked.

CDR1 is SGHTA, CDR2 FQGNSA, per germline. The length of the CDR3 is 15 residues. Trimming cost V 5 bases and J 7 bases; bases outside gene matches: 8. V gene TRBV7-2 combines with J gene TRBJ2-1; 10 bases are shared with TRBD2. This TCR came from an adult in good health. The source was peripheral blood, collected on day 0 of AZD1222 vaccination. The CDR3 is CASSHGGLARNEQFF. The CDR3 DNA is TGTGCCAGCAGCCACGGGGGACTAGCGAGAAATGAGCAGTTCTTC.